A single TCR beta chain is shown here with its context. The sample comes from a study of CD8 T cells in Susac syndrome. Study at large: Patients with Susac syndrome were therapy-naive, on corticosteroids, or on intravenous immunoglobulin alone at the time that blood was drawn.

The authors reverse transcribed about 0.5 to 1 ug RNA with random hexamers. TCRdb used MiXCR to reprocess the immunoSEQ multiplex PCR reads, holding one entry per CDR3 protein. In the table there are more than 150,000 distinct CDR3 sequences, nearly 97% of which are singletons. The germline V gene encodes CDR1 MDHEN and CDR2 SYDVKM. V was cut by 3 bases and J by 7 bases, with 15 bases left in between. The CDR3 loop spans 14 amino acids. The TCR originated in a human donor with Susac syndrome. This chain links TRBV28 with TRBJ1-2, with D perhaps matching TRBD1 (6 bases). The material sequenced was CD4+ T cells from PBMCs. The CDR3 reads CASSLRGGGGGYTF. The CDR3 DNA sequence: TGTGCCAGCAGTTTGCGGGGTGGGGGCGGTGGCTACACCTTC.